This entry describes one TCR beta chain. At least ten counts were recorded for this clonotype. Its antigen remains unidentified. No base quality information exists; no much larger clone differs at one position. What this sample's time point label stands for: patch test 2, 6 weeks after DPC sensitization. The sample's treatment or condition, from its label and the paper: therapeutic diphenylcyclopropenone sensitization with weekly scalp DPC. At every patch-test visit, the blood draw took place before the patch test was put on. Patients were eligible if aged 18 to 70, diagnosed with alopecia and judged suitable for DPC therapy, and pregnant patients were excluded. Unfractionated whole blood was collected in Tempus Blood RNA tubes, and total RNA was extracted from that blood. These data originate in a study of human T cells and chemical hapten exposure listed by TCRdb under 2021. At the level of the whole study: For sensitization, 2% DPC in acetone was applied to a 2 cm by 2 cm area of upper inner arm skin. In alopecia patients, the study followed how the peripheral blood TCR repertoire changed in vivo over primary and secondary sensitization to diphenylcyclopropenone (DPC), a hapten. Libraries were pooled for sequencing, and per-sample TCR yields varied mainly because of small differences in library volumes within the pool. Blood was sampled from patients pre-sensitization (week 0) and at 2, 6 and about 24 weeks after DPC sensitization. Patch testing on the upper back used Finn chambers containing 0.01% DPC, with scoring done after 6 days according to International Contact Dermatitis Research Group standards. Patients additionally received weekly therapeutic DPC doses to the scalp throughout the approximately 25-week study period. Most of the patients in the cohort were female, and the cohort covered alopecia areata with under or over 50% scalp involvement, alopecia totalis and alopecia universalis. Some 29 alopecia patients gave blood for TCR sequencing at one to four time points (pre-sensitization, 2, 6 and 24 weeks). Results and caveats for the whole study, not just this receptor: Patch test score was positively correlated with the number of PT1 expanded TCRs, with significance at thresholds 8, 16 and 32 but not at 4. After repeated subsampling, the strength of the expansion versus patch-test correlation and the threshold at which it became significant changed. DPC sensitization did not change the number of TCRs with a frequency above 1 in 1000, and there was no evidence of changes in global repertoire structure. Expanded TCRs formed significantly more large CDR3 similarity clusters than pre-sensitization or healthy control sets, consistent with antigen-driven responses. Alopecia, a presumed autoimmune disease, was present in all patients, so the immune response of the patients might differ from that of healthy individuals.

CDR1 is given as LGHDT and CDR2 as YNNKEL, both from the germline V gene (reference sequence). V is trimmed back by 1 base and J by 5 bases, and the junction contains 7 bases that no gene match accounts for. Inclusive of the bounding cysteine and phenylalanine, the CDR3 is 16 residues long. Only CDR3 DNA remains: 48 bases, in frame from the first base. Library preparation used RACE. The sequencing machine was a NextSeq 500. During library preparation, unique molecular identifiers were attached to individual cDNA molecules so that TCRs could be counted in a quantitative, reproducible way. From each blood RNA sample, both TCR alpha and TCR beta chains were sequenced. The paper's data handling went like this. The median number of TCRs per sample was 95,638, ranging from about 20,000 to 750,000. The Decombinator software suite was used to annotate the V, J and CDR3 of the TCR reads. Every sample was subsampled to the same number of TCRs (28,000) for the PS versus PT1 abundance plots. TCRs were defined as expanded if absent before sensitization and observed at least eight times at the 2-week time point. The public reads were run again by TCRdb, first through fastp at Q25 and then through MiXCR, and only productive beta chains were kept. Duplicate CDR3 protein sequences are folded into a single record with the most common DNA and genes. The V and J calls shown here were made by TCRdb, not taken from the authors' results. The sample records 70,000 to 95,000 distinct CDR3 sequences, less than 8% of which are singletons. The ten largest clones represent approximately 1.2% of the sample.

The TCR was taken from a woman aged 25 to 39 with alopecia areata. Some clones in this sample may be carry-over from other donors' samples. Sequenced here: whole blood, sampled in connection with sensitization to the hapten diphenylcyclopropenone (DPC). The chain couples TRBV3-1 to TRBJ2-5; TRBD1 aligns with 10 central bases. The CDR3 amino acid sequence is: CASSQALRQGAETQYF. DNA sequence: TGTGCCAGCAGCCAAGCACTAAGACAGGGGGCGGAGACCCAGTACTTC.